This is a list of T cell receptor beta chains from one sample in a study of T-cell reconstitution after alpha-beta-depleted transplantation in children. TCRdb recomputed calls from the PCR reads with MiXCR, one row per CDR3 protein. The table shows roughly 500,000 distinct CDR3 sequences, with less than 35% occurring only once. The material was PBMCs from the stem cell graft donor, obtained from the stem cell graft. The receptors come from a human donor who donated a stem cell graft to a child with aplastic anemia. CDR3s include the opening cysteine and the closing phenylalanine or tryptophan. A D gene is named only where the DNA matches it firmly. Some rows have no size entry. The others give once, few or many, or a class for an expanded clone.

TRBJ1-5	-	TRBV6-2/TRBV6-3	-	13	CASRRQADQPQHF	TGTGCCAGCAGACGACAGGCGGATCAGCCCCAGCATTTT
TRBJ2-3	-	TRBV19	-	14	CASRGHEGGDTQYF	TGTGCCAGTAGAGGACACGAAGGCGGAGATACGCAGTATTTT
TRBJ1-2	-	TRBV12-3/TRBV12-4	-	15	CATRGGGGLSDGYTF	TGTGCCACCAGGGGAGGGGGGGGTTTATCTGATGGCTACACCTTC
TRBJ2-2	many	TRBV20-1	TRBD2	15	CSARNSGSPTGELFF	TGCAGTGCTAGAAATAGCGGGAGCCCCACCGGGGAGCTGTTTTTT
TRBJ2-3	-	TRBV20-1	TRBD2	15	CSAPTSGSGADTQYF	TGCAGTGCCCCGACTAGCGGGAGTGGGGCAGATACGCAGTATTTT
TRBJ2-2	-	TRBV30	-	14	CAWDFGGNTGELFF	TGTGCCTGGGACTTCGGGGGGAACACCGGGGAGCTGTTTTTT
TRBJ2-7	-	TRBV7-2	-	15	CASSLGQGPQYEQYF	TGTGCCAGCAGCTTAGGGCAGGGTCCCCAATACGAGCAGTACTTC
TRBJ2-1	few	TRBV30	TRBD2	18	CAWSPRTSGRTTYNEQFF	TGTGCCTGGAGTCCCCGGACTAGCGGGAGGACGACCTACAATGAGCAGTTCTTC
TRBJ2-1	-	TRBV20-1	TRBD2	15	CSARTRRELFGEQFF	TGCAGTGCTAGGACTCGGCGGGAGCTTTTTGGTGAGCAGTTCTTC
TRBJ2-1	-	TRBV20-1	-	16	CSAKGVSTSSYNEQFF	TGCAGTGCTAAGGGGGTTAGCACCAGCTCCTACAATGAGCAGTTCTTC
TRBJ1-5	-	TRBV7-2	-	13	CASSLGAAEPQHF	TGTGCCAGCAGCTTAGGCGCAGCGGAGCCCCAGCATTTT
TRBJ2-2	-	TRBV29-1	TRBD2	15	CSVGTSGSRTGELFF	TGCAGCGTTGGGACTAGCGGGAGTCGGACCGGGGAGCTGTTTTTT
TRBJ2-1	-	TRBV7-3	TRBD1	16	CASSLNGQGSYNEQFF	TGTGCCAGCAGCTTAAATGGACAGGGCTCCTACAATGAGCAGTTCTTC
TRBJ1-1	-	TRBV12-3/TRBV12-4	-	13	CASTITGPTEAFF	TGTGCCAGCACCATTACAGGGCCCACTGAAGCTTTCTTT
TRBJ2-2	-	TRBV29-1	-	13	CSARVAGLGELFF	TGCAGCGCCCGGGTCGCGGGCCTCGGGGAGCTGTTTTTT
TRBJ1-5	few	TRBV12-3/TRBV12-4	-	16	CASRINLRVNGQPQHF	TGTGCCAGCAGAATCAACCTCAGGGTTAACGGTCAGCCCCAGCATTTT
TRBJ2-7	few	TRBV6-1	TRBD2	15	CASRPTSGRSVEQYF	TGTGCCAGCAGGCCCACTAGCGGACGATCTGTGGAGCAGTACTTC
TRBJ2-2	-	TRBV6-1	TRBD1	16	CASRNDRVSNTGELFF	TGTGCCAGCAGGAACGACAGGGTCTCGAACACCGGGGAGCTGTTTTTT
TRBJ2-1	few	TRBV27	-	14	CASSLSGPYNEQFF	TGTGCCAGCAGTTTATCAGGCCCGTACAATGAGCAGTTCTTC
TRBJ2-7	-	TRBV20-1	-	15	CSANTLRQEPYEQYF	TGCAGTGCCAACACTCTTCGACAGGAACCCTACGAGCAGTACTTC
TRBJ1-5	-	TRBV5-1	TRBD1	16	CASSLGDRESNQPQHF	TGCGCCAGCAGCTTGGGGGACAGGGAAAGCAATCAGCCCCAGCATTTT
TRBJ2-1	-	TRBV5-1	-	14	CASSPGEIYNEQFF	TGCGCCAGCAGCCCAGGGGAGATCTACAATGAGCAGTTCTTC